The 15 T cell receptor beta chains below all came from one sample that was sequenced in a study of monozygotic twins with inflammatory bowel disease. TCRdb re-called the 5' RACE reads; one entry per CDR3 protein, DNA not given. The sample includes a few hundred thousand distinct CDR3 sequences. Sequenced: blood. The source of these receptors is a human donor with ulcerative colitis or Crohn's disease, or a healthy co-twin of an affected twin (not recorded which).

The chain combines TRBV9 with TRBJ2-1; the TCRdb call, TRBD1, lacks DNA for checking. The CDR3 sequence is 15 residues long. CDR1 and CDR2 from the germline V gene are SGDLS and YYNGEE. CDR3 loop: CASSPGAARGDEQFF.

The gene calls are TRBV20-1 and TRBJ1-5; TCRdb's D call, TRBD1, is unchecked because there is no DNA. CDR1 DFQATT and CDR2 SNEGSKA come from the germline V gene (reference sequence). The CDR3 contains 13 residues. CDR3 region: CSAGTSVDQPQHF.

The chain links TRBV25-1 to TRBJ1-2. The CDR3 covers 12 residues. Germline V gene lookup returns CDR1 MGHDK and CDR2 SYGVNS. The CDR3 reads CASSEWGYGYTF.

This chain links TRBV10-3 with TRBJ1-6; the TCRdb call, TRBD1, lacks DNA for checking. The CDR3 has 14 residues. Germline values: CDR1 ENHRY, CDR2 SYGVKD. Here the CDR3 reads CAITGGQANSPLHF.

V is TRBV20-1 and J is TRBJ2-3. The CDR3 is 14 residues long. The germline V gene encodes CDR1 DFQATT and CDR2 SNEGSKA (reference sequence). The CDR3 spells CSASRLAVADTQYF.

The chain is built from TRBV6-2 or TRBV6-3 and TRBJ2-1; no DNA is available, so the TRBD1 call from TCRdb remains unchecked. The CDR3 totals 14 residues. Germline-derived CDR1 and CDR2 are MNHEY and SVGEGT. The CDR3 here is CASVRGGGRNEQFF.

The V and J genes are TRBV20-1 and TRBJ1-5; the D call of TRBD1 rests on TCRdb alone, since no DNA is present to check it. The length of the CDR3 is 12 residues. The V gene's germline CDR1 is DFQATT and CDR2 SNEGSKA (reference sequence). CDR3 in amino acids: CSARGQYQPQHF.

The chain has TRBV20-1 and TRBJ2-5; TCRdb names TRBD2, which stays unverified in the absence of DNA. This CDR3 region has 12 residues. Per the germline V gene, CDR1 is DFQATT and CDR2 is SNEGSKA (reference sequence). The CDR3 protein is CSVTGGLETQYF.

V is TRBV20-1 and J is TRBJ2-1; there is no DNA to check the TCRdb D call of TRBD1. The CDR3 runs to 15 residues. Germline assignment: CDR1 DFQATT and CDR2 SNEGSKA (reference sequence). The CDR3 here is CSARAYRGLYNEQFF.

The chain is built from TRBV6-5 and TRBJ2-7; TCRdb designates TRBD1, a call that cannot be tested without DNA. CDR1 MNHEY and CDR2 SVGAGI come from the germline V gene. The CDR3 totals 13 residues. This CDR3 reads CASRGQPPYEQYF.

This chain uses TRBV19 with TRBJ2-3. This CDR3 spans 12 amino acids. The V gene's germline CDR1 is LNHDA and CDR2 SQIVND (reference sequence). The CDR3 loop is CASSIGPDTQYF.

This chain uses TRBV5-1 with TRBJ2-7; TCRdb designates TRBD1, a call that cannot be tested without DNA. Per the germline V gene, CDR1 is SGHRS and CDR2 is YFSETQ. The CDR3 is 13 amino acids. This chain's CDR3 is CASRLDRDYEQYF.

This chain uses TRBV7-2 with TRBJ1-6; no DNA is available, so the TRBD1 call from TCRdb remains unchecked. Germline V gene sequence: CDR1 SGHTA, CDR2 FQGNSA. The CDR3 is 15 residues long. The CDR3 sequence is CASSFRGQTNSPLHF.

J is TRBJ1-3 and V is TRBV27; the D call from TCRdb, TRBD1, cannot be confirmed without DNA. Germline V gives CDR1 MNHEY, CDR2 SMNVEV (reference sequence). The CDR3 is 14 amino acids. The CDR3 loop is CASSFGGQGNTIYF.

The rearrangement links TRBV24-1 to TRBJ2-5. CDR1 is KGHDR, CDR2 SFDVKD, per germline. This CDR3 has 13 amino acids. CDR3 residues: CATSEDWSETQYF.